The sequence of this T cell receptor beta chain was determined in a study of blood T cell repertoires in COVID-19. Study overall: Some COVID-19 samples were acute and others convalescent; all came from the United States, Italy and Spain. T cells, B-cell-depleted T cells, or PBMCs supplied cDNA or gDNA.

As processed by the authors: Counts of nucleated cells, estimated from reference gene primer amplification, were obtained. The assay was immunoSEQ multiplex PCR, and TCRdb's table has in-frame clones only and misses some. V, J and clone size reflect that table, while D and trimming were determined from the DNA. The sample includes 200,000 or so clones, under 85% of them seen just once. Sequencing used peripheral blood. This receptor was taken from a man between 60 and 75 years old with active or convalescent COVID-19.

The CDR3 DNA is TGTGCCAGCAGCCAAGATCGCCTAAATGAGCAGTTCTTC. Protein: CASSQDRLNEQFF. The chain couples TRBV14 to TRBJ2-1; D gene unclear. The CDR3 extends over 13 amino acids. Trimming stripped 0 bases from V and 7 bases from J, with 7 bases between. The germline gives CDR1 SGHDN, CDR2 FVKESK.